This T cell receptor beta chain was profiled in a study of blood T cells in healthy people across ages (dated by TCRdb to between 2014 and 2017). Regarding the complete study: In model experiments, template switching captured roughly one uniquely barcoded TCR beta cDNA molecule for every two T cells. Using deep sequencing normalized with unique cDNA molecular identifiers, the study measured how TCR beta repertoire diversity changes with age. Donors were grouped into four age groups: young (average roughly 15 years), middle-aged (39), aged (around 60) and long-lived (around 80). Donors of different ages were randomly distributed across sequencing lanes to avoid experimental bias. For two donors (one aged 18 to 29 and one aged 80 or older), the study analyzed two additional independent replicas of 1 million unique cDNA reads from the same blood draw. What the authors observed across the whole study: The percentage of naive T cells measured by flow cytometry correlated strongly with observed TCR beta diversity. Donor CMV infection status was unknown, potentially confounding age-related changes in expanded clonotypes. Observed TCR beta diversity per million T cells fell roughly linearly with age, and a significant reduction was already apparent by age roughly 40. Because profiling used bulk unsorted PBMCs, naive and antigen-experienced compartments could not be compared conclusively. Estimates of total diversity based on one million sequenced T cells were considered lower bounds and underestimates. Compared with the aged group, the long-lived group had more naive CD4+ T cells, fewer expanded clones and increased TCR diversity, suggesting age selection.

The approximately 41 donors, aged about 6 to 95 years, were systemically healthy Caucasian individuals from Russia. Each donor gave ten milliliters of peripheral blood, collected into EDTA-treated Vacutainer tubes. PBMCs were isolated by Ficoll-Paque density-gradient centrifugation, with at least 6 million obtained per sample. Total RNA, at least 6 micrograms per sample, was extracted from PBMCs with Trizol reagent. For every donor, an aliquot of PBMCs went through flow cytometry to measure the percentages of naive CD45RAhigh/CD27high T cells. This clonotype was observed at least ten times. Which antigen it targets is not known. Base qualities were left out, and no much larger clone turns up one base away. Receptor amplification or capture employed 5' RACE. For sequencing, an Illumina HiSeq 2500 was employed. The second PCR ran for roughly 6 to 11 cycles and used a J-beta primer mix along with a sample-barcoded 5' primer. A unique molecular identifier was introduced onto each TCR beta cDNA molecule by a template-switch 5' adaptor carrying 12 random nucleotides. Each sample yielded at least 3 million CDR3-containing paired-end reads. The Mint cDNA synthesis kit, primed by a TRBC-specific oligonucleotide, was used to synthesize first-strand cDNA from all RNA. All cDNA was treated with uracil-DNA glycosylase and then went through a first 18-cycle PCR with the universal primers M1SS and BC2_uni_R. Processing in the source paper ran as follows. Normalization of each sample was performed by random selection of 1 million high-quality reads, each carrying a distinct molecular identifier. Instead of being binned into consensus sequences, reads that shared molecular identifiers were thrown out. CDR3 identification, clonotype clustering and error correction used MiTCR with a Q25 quality threshold and the strictest error-elimination algorithm. Lower-bound total TCR beta diversity was estimated with a nonparametric unseen species model using Euler transformation. The raw public reads went through TCRdb reprocessing: fastp at Q25, MiXCR clone calling, in-frame beta chains kept. Records with the same CDR3 protein are collapsed into one entry carrying the most frequent genes and DNA. What appears here as the V and J calls and clone size reflects TCRdb's work, not the paper's. A total of approximately 800,000 distinct CDR3 sequences appear in this sample, 36% of them only once. The ten top clones hold 10% to 15% of the sample.

The clonotype was recovered from a man between 18 and 29 years old in good health. The sample was blood.

The encoded CDR3 is CASSLLPPSETDTQYF. The DNA sequence is given as TGTGCCAGCAGTTTGCTGCCCCCTAGCGAAACAGATACGCAGTATTTT. The V and J segments used are TRBV12-3 or TRBV12-4 and TRBJ2-3; the D gene is perhaps TRBD2, from 6 matching bases. V and J lose 3 bases and 3 bases, and a span of 16 bases separates them. Inclusive of the bounding cysteine and phenylalanine, the CDR3 is 16 residues long. Of all the DNA, just the CDR3 is kept, 48 bases in frame from base 1.